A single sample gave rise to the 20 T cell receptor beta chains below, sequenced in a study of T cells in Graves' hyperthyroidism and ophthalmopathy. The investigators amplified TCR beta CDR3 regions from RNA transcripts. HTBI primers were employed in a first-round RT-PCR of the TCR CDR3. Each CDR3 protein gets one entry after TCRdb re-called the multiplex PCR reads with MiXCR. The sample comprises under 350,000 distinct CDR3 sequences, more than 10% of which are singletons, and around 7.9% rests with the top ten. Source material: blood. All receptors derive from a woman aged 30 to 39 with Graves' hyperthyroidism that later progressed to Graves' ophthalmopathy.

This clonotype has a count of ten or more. CDR3 DNA: TGCAGTGCTAGAGTGGGGGGTATCGGGCAGCCCCAGCATTTT. Protein: CSARVGGIGQPQHF. The rearrangement links TRBV20-1 to TRBJ1-5; a weak D match, TRBD1 (5 bases). Germline CDR1 and CDR2: DFQATT and SNEGSKA (reference sequence). CDR3 length: 14 residues. V lost 1 base and J 7 bases, leaving 14 bases between the germline ends.

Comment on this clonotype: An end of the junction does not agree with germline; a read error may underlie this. Here the CDR3 DNA reads TGCGCCAGCAGCCAGGCCACGGGAATGGTAGATACGCAGTATTTT. Protein sequence: CASSQATGMVDTQYF. The rearrangement uses TRBV7-2 and TRBJ2-3; D is possibly TRBD2 (5 bases). The CDR3 is 15 residues long. Germline CDR1 and CDR2: SGHTA and FQGNSA.

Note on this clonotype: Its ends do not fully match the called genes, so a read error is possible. CDR3 residues: CASSIDPSASGIHF. As DNA, the CDR3 is TGTGCCAGTAGTATAGATCCCTCGGCTAGCGGGATCCACTTC. The chain combines TRBV19 with TRBJ2-5, with TRBD2 matching 9 bases. The CDR3 length is 14 residues. In germline, CDR1 is LNHDA, CDR2 SQIVND (reference sequence).

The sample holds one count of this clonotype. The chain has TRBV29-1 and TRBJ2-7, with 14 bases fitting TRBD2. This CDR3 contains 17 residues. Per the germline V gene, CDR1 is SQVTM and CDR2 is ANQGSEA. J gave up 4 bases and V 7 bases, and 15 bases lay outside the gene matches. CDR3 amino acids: CSAAPSLRLAGGYEQYF. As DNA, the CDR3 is TGCAGCGCCGCGCCAAGTCTCCGACTAGCGGGAGGGTACGAGCAGTACTTC.

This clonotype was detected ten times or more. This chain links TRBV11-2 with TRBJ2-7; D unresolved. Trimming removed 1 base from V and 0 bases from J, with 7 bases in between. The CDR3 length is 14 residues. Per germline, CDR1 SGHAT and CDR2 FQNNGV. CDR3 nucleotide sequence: TGTGCCAGCAGCTTAGGACACGGCTCCTACGAGCAGTACTTC. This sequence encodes CASSLGHGSYEQYF.

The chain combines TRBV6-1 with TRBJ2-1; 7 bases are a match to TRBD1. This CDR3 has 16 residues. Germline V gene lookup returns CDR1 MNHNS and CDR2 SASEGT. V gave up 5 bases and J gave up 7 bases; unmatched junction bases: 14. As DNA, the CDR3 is TGTGCCAGCAGTCTTCCCGACAGGGATCGACGGAATGAGCAGTTCTTC. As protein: CASSLPDRDRRNEQFF.

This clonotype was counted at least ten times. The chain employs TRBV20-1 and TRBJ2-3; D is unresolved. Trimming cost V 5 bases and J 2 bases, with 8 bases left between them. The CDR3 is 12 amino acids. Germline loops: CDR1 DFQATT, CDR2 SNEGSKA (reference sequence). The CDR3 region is CSAPRLTDTQYF. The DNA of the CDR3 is TGCAGTGCTCCCCGCCTCACAGATACGCAGTATTTT.

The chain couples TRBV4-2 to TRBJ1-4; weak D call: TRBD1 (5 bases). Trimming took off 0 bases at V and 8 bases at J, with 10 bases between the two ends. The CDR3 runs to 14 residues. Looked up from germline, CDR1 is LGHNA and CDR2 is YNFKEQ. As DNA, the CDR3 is TGTGCCAGCAGCCAAGAGGGGGAGGGAGAAAAACTGTTTTTT. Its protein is CASSQEGEGEKLFF.

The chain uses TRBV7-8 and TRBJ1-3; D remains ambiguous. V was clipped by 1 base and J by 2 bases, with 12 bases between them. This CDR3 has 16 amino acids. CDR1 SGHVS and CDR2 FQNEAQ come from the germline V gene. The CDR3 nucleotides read TGTGCCAGCAGCTTAGGGGGAGGGCGCCCTGGAAACACCATATATTTT. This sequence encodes CASSLGGGRPGNTIYF.

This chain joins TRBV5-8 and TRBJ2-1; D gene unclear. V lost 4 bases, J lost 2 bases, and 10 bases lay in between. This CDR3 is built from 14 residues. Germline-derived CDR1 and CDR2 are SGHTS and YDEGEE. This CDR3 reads CASSNGPTYNEQFF. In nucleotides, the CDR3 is TGTGCCAGCAGCAATGGACCGACCTACAATGAGCAGTTCTTC.

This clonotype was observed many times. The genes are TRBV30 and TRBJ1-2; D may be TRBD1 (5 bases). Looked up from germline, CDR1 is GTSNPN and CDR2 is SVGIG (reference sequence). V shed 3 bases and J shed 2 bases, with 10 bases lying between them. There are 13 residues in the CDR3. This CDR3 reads CAWSWGENYGYTF. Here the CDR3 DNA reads TGTGCCTGGAGCTGGGGGGAAAACTATGGCTACACCTTC.

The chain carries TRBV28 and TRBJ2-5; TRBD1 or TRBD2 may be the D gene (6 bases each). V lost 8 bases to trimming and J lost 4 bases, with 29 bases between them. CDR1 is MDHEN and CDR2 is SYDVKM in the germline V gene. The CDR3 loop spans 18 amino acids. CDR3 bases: TGTGCCAGCCTTATGGCTCCCCGACGGGGGCGATCGGGAGAGACCCAGTACTTC. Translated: CASLMAPRRGRSGETQYF.

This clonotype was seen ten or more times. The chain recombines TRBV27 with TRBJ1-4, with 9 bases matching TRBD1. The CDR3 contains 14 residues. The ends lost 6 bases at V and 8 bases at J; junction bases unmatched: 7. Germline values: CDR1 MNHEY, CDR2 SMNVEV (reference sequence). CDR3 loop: CASRRTGVDEKLFF. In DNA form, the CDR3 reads TGTGCCAGCAGGCGGACAGGGGTTGACGAAAAACTGTTTTTT.

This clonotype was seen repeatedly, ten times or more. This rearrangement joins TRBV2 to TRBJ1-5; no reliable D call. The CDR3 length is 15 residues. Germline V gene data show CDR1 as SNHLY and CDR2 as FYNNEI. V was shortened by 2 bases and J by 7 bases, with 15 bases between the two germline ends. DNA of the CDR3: TGTGCCAGCAGTGAAAGCGGGTCAGGAGCACAGCCCCAGCATTTT. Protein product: CASSESGSGAQPQHF.

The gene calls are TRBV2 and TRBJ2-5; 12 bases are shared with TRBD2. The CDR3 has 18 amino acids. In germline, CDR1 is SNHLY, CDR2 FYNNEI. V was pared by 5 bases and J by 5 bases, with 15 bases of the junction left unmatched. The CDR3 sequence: CASSRPSGTSGRSETQYF. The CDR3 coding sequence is TGTGCCAGCAGTCGCCCTTCCGGGACTAGCGGGCGAAGTGAGACCCAGTACTTC.

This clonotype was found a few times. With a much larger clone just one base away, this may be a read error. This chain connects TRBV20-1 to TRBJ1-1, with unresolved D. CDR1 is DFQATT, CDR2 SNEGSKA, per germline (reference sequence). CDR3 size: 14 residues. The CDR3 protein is CSARAGPTNTETFF. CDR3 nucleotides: TGCAGTGCTAGAGCCGGGCCAACAAACACTGAAACTTTCTTT.

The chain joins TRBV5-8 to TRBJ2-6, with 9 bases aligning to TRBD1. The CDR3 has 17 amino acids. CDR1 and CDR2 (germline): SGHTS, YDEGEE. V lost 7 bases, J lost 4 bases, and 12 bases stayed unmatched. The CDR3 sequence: CASRVLRDRVGANVLTF. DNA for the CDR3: TGTGCCAGCCGGGTCCTCCGGGACAGGGTCGGGGCCAACGTCCTGACTTTC. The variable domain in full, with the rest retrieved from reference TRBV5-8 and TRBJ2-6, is EAGVTQSPTHLIKTRGQQATLRCSPISGHTSVYWYQQALGLGLQFLLWYDEGEERNRGNFPPRFSGRQFPNYSSELNVNALELEDSALYLCASRVLRDRVGANVLTFGAGSRLTVL.

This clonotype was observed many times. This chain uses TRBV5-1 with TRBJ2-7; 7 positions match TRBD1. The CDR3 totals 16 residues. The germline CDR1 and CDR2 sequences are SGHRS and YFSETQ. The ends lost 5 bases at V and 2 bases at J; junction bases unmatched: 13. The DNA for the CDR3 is TGCGCCAGCAGTCTCCTGACCGGGACAGACCCCTACGAGCAGTACTTC. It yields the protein CASSLLTGTDPYEQYF.

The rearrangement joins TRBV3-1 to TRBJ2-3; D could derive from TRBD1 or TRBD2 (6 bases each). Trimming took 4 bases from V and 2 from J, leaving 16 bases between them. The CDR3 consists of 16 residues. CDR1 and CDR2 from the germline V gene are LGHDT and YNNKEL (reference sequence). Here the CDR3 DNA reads TGTGCCAGCAGCCTAGGGGGGAGCGCCAACACAGATACGCAGTATTTT. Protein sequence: CASSLGGSANTDTQYF.

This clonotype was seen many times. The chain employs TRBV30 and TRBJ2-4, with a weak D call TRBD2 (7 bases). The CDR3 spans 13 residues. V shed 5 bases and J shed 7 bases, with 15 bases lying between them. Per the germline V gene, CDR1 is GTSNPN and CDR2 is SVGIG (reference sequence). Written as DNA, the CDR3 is TGTGCCTGGGGGGGGGCAGGGACGAACATTCAGTACTTC. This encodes CAWGGAGTNIQYF.